This passage covers 8 T cell receptor beta chains from one sample sequenced in a study of memory CD4+ T cells and cytomegalovirus serostatus. The assay was immunoSEQ multiplex PCR, and TCRdb's table has in-frame clones only and misses some. The table includes approximately 47,000 clones, around 80% detected once. Single viable CD3+CD4+CD8-CD45RO+ cells were sorted as the memory CD4+ T cells. The source material was memory CD4+ T cells from blood. The receptors originated from an adult in good health and CMV-seronegative.

V and J are TRBV2 and TRBJ2-2; D remains ambiguous. CDR3 length equals 13 residues. V dropped 7 bases and J dropped 5 bases, with 11 bases sitting between them. The germline V gene encodes CDR1 SNHLY and CDR2 FYNNEI. The DNA for the CDR3 is TGTGCCAGCACCTTTCGCGGTACCGGGGAGCTGTTTTTT. Encoded protein: CASTFRGTGELFF.

The chain is built from TRBV27 and TRBJ2-5; 9 bases match TRBD2. CDR3 length: 15 amino acids. CDR1 is MNHEY, CDR2 SMNVEV, per germline (reference sequence). With 6 bases clipped from V and 2 bases from J, the junction kept 7 bases outside the gene matches. CDR3 amino acids: CASSKLAGQQETQYF. The CDR3 nucleotides are TGTGCCAGCAGCAAACTAGCGGGCCAACAAGAGACCCAGTACTTC.

This clone was observed a single time. The gene calls are TRBV5-1 and TRBJ2-6; D gene ambiguous. Germline lookup yields CDR1 SGHRS and CDR2 YFSETQ. There are 15 residues in the CDR3. V was shortened by 4 bases and J by 2 bases, with 10 bases between the two germline ends. The CDR3 coding sequence is TGCGCCAGCAGCCTCTCTTTTACTGGGGCCAACGTCCTGACTTTC. It specifies CASSLSFTGANVLTF. The full variable domain, with the rest looked up from reference TRBV5-1 and TRBJ2-6, is KAGVTQTPRYLIKTRGQQVTLSCSPISGHRSVSWYQQTPGQGLQFLFEYFSETQRNKGNFPGRFSGRQFSNSRSEMNVSTLELGDSALYLCASSLSFTGANVLTFGAGSRLTVL.

The chain carries TRBV5-1 and TRBJ2-3; perhaps TRBD2 as D (8 bases). The CDR3 totals 16 residues. The ends were cut back, 4 bases at V and 5 bases at J, with 20 bases in the middle. Germline V gives CDR1 SGHRS, CDR2 YFSETQ. CDR3 residues: CASSPGPGGDRDTQYF. For the CDR3, the DNA is TGCGCCAGCAGCCCCGGACCGGGGGGGGACAGAGATACGCAGTATTTT.

The chain couples TRBV6-5 to TRBJ1-1; weak D call: TRBD1 (6 bases). Trimming stripped 2 bases from V and 7 bases from J, with 14 bases between. This CDR3 spans 14 amino acids. Germline V lookup: CDR1 MNHEY, CDR2 SVGAGI. The CDR3 is CASSYPNTGFEAFF. The DNA of the CDR3 is TGTGCCAGCAGTTACCCTAATACAGGGTTTGAAGCTTTCTTT.

This clone was observed a handful of times. The sample carries other DNA sequences with the same CDR3. The chain is built from TRBV5-1 and TRBJ2-5; D is unclear. Germline CDR1 and CDR2: SGHRS and YFSETQ. Trimming cost V 0 bases and J 1 base, with 4 bases left between them. This CDR3 region has 13 residues. CDR3 sequence (DNA): TGCGCCAGCAGCTTGGTCCCCCAAGAGACCCAGTACTTC. Amino acids: CASSLVPQETQYF. Using reference TRBV5-1 and TRBJ2-5 for the parts outside the CDR3, the full variable domain is KAGVTQTPRYLIKTRGQQVTLSCSPISGHRSVSWYQQTPGQGLQFLFEYFSETQRNKGNFPGRFSGRQFSNSRSEMNVSTLELGDSALYLCASSLVPQETQYFGPGTRLLVL.

This chain connects TRBV5-1 to TRBJ2-7, with 9 bases matching TRBD1. Trimming cost V 7 bases and J 5 bases; bases outside gene matches: 4. From germline, CDR1 is SGHRS and CDR2 YFSETQ. There are 12 residues in the CDR3. The DNA for the CDR3 is TGCGCCAGCCGGGACAGGGATCACGAGCAGTACTTC. Translated, it gives CASRDRDHEQYF.

The V gene is TRBV6-5, the J gene TRBJ1-2, with 7 bases that match TRBD1. After removal of 4 bases from V and 2 bases from J, the junction contained 7 bases not matched to a gene. The CDR3 length is 15 residues. Germline assignment: CDR1 MNHEY and CDR2 SVGAGI. The chain's CDR3 is CASSSDPGGNYGYTF. The CDR3 region has the DNA TGTGCCAGCAGTTCGGACCCAGGGGGAAACTATGGCTACACCTTC.